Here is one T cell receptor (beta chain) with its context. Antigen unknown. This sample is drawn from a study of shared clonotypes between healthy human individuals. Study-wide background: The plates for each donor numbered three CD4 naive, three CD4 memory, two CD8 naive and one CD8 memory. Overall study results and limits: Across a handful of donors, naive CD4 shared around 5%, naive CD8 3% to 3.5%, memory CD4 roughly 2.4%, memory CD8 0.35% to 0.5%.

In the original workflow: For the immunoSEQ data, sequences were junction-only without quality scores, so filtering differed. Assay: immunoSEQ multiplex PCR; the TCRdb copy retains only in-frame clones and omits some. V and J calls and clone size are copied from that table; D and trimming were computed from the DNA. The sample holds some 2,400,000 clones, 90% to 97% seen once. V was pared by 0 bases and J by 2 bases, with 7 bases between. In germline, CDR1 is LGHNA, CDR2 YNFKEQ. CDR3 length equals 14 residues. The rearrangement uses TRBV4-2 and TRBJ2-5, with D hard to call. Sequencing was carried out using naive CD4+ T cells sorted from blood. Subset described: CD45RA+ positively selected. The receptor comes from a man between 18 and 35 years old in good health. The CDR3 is CASSQDYSQETQYF. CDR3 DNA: TGTGCCAGCAGCCAAGACTATTCGCAAGAGACCCAGTACTTC.